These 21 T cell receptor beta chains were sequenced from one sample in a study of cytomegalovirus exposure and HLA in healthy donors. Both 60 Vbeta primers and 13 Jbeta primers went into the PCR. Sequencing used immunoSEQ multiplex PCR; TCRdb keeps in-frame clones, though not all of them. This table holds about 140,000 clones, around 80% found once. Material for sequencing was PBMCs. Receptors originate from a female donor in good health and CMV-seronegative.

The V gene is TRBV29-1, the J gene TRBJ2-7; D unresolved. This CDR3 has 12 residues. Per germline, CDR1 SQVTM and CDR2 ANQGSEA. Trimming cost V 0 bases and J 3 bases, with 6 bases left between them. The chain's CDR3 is CSVEDSGYEQYF. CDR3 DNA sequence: TGCAGCGTTGAAGATTCGGGCTACGAGCAGTACTTC.

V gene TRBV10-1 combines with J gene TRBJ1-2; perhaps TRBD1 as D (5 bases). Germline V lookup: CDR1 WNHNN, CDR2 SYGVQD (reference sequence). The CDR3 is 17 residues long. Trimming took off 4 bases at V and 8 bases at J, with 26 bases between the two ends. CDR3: CASSVLRRDSAGEGYTF. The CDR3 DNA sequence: TGCGCCAGCAGTGTGTTGAGAAGAGACAGCGCCGGAGAGGGCTACACCTTC.

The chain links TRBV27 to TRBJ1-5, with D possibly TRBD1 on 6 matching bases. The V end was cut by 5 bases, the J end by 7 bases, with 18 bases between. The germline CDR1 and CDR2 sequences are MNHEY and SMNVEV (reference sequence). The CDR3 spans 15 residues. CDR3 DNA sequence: TGTGCCAGCAGTCCCCTGAGGGGGAAGCGGCAGCCCCAGCATTTT. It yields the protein CASSPLRGKRQPQHF.

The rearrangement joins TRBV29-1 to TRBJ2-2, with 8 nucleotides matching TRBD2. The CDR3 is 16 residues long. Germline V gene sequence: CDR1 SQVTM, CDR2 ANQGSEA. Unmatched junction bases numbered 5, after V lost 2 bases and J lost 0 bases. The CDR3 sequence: CSVETSGYPNTGELFF. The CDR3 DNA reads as TGCAGCGTTGAAACTAGCGGCTACCCGAACACCGGGGAGCTGTTTTTT.

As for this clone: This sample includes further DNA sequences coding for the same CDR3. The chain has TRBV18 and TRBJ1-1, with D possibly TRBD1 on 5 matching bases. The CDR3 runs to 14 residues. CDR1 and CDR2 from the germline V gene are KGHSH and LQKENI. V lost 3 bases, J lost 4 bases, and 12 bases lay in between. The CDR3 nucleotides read TGTGCCAGCTCACCTCCCGGGGGAGGCACTGAAGCTTTCTTT. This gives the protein CASSPPGGGTEAFF.

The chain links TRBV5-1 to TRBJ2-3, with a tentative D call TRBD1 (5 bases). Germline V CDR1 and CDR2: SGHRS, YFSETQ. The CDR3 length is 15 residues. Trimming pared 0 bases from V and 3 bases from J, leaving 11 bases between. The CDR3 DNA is TGCGCCAGCAGCTTGGCCCCAGGGATGACAGATACGCAGTATTTT. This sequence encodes CASSLAPGMTDTQYF.

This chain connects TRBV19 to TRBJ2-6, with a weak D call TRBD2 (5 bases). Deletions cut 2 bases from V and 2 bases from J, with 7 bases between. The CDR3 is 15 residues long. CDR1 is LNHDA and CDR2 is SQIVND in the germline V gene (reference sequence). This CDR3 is CASSIPGAGANVLTF. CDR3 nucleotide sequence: TGTGCCAGTAGTATACCCGGGGCTGGGGCCAACGTCCTGACTTTC.

The CDR3 DNA reads as TGCGCCAGCAGCCGTTCATTGTTCAGGTACAATGAGCAGTTCTTC. Translated, it gives CASSRSLFRYNEQFF. The chain has TRBV5-1 and TRBJ2-1; D unclear. V dropped 4 bases and J dropped 4 bases, with 15 bases sitting between them. CDR1 is SGHRS and CDR2 is YFSETQ in the germline V gene. CDR3 length: 15 residues.

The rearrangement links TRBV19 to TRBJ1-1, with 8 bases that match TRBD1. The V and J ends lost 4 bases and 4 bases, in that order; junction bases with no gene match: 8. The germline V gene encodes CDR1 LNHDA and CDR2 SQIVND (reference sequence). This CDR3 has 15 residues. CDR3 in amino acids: CASSRAGGVSTEAFF. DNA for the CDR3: TGTGCCAGTAGTAGAGCAGGGGGCGTTAGCACTGAAGCTTTCTTT.

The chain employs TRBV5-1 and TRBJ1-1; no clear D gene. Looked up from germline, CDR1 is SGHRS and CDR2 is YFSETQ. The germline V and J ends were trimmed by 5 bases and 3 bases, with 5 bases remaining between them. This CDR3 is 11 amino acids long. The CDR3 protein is CASRRDTEAFF. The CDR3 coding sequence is TGCGCCAGCAGACGGGACACTGAAGCTTTCTTT.

The CDR3 region is CATSAQTSRLADNEQFF. CDR3 in DNA: TGTGCCACCAGCGCTCAGACATCGCGACTAGCGGACAATGAGCAGTTCTTC. This rearrangement joins TRBV15 to TRBJ2-1; 9 bases line up with TRBD2. J gave up 5 bases and V 5 bases, and 13 bases lay outside the gene matches. The V gene's germline CDR1 is LNHNV and CDR2 YYDKDF (reference sequence). This CDR3 is built from 17 residues.

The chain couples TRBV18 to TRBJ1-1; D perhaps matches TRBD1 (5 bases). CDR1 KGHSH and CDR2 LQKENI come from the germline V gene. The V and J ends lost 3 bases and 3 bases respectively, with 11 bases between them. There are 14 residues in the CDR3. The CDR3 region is CASSPRGRDTEAFF. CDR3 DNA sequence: TGTGCCAGCTCACCTAGGGGCCGGGACACTGAAGCTTTCTTT.

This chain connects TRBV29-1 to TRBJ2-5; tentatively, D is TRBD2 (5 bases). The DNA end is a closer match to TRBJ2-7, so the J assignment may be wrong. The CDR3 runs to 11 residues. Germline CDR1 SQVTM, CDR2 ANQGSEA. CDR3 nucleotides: TGCAGCGTTGGGACTGGCTACGAGCAGTACTTC. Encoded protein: CSVGTGYEQYF.

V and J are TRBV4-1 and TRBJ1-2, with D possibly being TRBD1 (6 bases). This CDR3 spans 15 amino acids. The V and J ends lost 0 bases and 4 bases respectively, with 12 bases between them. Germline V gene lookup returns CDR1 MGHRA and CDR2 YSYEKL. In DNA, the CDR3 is TGCGCCAGCAGCCAAGATCTAGGGGGTCTCTATGGCTACACCTTC. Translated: CASSQDLGGLYGYTF.

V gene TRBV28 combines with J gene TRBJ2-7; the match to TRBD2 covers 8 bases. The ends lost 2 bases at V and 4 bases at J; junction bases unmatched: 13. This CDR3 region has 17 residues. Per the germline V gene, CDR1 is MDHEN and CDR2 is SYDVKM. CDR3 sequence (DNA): TGTGCCAGCAGTTTAGGAAGCGGGAGTGGGGGGGATTACGAGCAGTACTTC. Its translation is CASSLGSGSGGDYEQYF.

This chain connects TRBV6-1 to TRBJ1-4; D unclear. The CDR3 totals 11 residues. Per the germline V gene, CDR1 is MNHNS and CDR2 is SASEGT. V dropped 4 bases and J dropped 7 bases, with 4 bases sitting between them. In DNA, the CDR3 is TGTGCCAGCAGTGTCTTTGAAAAACTGTTTTTT. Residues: CASSVFEKLFF.

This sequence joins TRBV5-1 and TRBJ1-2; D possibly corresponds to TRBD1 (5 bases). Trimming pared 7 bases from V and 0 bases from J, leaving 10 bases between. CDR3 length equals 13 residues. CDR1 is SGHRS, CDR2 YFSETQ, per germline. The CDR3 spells CASGAAANYGYTF. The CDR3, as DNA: TGCGCCAGCGGGGCGGCAGCTAACTATGGCTACACCTTC.

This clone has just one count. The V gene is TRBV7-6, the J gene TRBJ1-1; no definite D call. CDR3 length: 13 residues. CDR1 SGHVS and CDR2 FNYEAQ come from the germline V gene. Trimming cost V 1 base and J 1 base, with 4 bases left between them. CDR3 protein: CASSLDRNTEAFF. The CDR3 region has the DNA TGTGCCAGCAGCTTAGACAGGAACACTGAAGCTTTCTTT. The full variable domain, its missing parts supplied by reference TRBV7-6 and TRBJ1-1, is GAGVSQSPRYKVTKRGQDVALRCDPISGHVSLYWYRQALGQGPEFLTYFNYEAQQDKSGLPNDRFSAERPEGSISTLTIQRTEQRDSAMYRCASSLDRNTEAFFGQGTRLTVV.

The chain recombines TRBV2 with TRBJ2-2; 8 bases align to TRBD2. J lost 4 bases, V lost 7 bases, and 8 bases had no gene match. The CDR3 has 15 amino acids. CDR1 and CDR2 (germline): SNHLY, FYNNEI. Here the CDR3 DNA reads TGTGCCAGCACCCGACTAGCGCCAGCCACCGGGGAGCTGTTTTTT. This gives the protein CASTRLAPATGELFF. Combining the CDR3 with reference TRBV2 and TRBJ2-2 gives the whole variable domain EPEVTQTPSHQVTQMGQEVILRCVPISNHLYFYWYRQILGQKVEFLVSFYNNEISEKSEIFDDQFSVERPDGSNFTLKIRSTKLEDSAMYFCASTRLAPATGELFFGEGSRLTVL.

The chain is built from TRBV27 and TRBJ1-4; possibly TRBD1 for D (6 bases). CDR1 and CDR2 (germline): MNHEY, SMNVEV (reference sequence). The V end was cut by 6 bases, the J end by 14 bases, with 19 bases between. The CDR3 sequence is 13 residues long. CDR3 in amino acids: CASRPFQGSVLFF. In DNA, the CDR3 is TGTGCCAGCAGGCCATTCCAGGGGTCGGTTCTGTTTTTT.

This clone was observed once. The CDR3 nucleotides are TGTGCCAGCAGTTTGGGGGGGACGTCTCAGCCCCAGCATTTT. Encoded protein: CASSLGGTSQPQHF. The chain couples TRBV27 to TRBJ1-5, with a possible D match to TRBD1 (5 bases). Trimming left V 3 bases short and J 6 bases short, with 12 bases between. Germline values: CDR1 MNHEY, CDR2 SMNVEV (reference sequence). The CDR3 sequence is 14 residues long.